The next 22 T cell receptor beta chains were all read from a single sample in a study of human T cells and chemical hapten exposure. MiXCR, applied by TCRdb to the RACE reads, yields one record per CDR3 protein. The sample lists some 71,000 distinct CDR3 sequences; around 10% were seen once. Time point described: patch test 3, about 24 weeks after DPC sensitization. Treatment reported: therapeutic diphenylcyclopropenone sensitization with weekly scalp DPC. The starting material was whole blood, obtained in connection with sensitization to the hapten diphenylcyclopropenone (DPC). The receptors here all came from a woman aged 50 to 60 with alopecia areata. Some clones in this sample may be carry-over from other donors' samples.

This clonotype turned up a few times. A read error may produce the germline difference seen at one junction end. The CDR3: CTSSARQGKGEQYF. The CDR3 DNA reads as TGCACCAGCAGCGCCCGACAGGGGAAGGGCGAGCAGTACTTC. V usage is TRBV5-1 and J usage is TRBJ2-7, with TRBD1 matching over 8 bases. This CDR3 comprises 14 residues. Germline CDR1 reads SGHRS; CDR2 reads YFSETQ.

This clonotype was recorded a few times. CDR3 in DNA: TGCAGTGCTAGAAACCGCCGGACTAGCGGCGGAGAGCAGTACTTC. This gives the protein CSARNRRTSGGEQYF. The rearrangement links TRBV20-1 to TRBJ2-7, with 10 positions matching TRBD2. V lost 2 bases and J lost 7; bases outside the gene matches: 11. Germline loops: CDR1 DFQATT, CDR2 SNEGSKA (reference sequence). This CDR3 has 15 residues.

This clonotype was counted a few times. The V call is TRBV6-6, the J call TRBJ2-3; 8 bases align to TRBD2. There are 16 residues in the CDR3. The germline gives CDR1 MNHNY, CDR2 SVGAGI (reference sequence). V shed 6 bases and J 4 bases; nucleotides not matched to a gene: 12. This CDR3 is CASSRGGSGGADTQYF. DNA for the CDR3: TGTGCCAGCAGCCGGGGGGGCAGCGGGGGCGCAGATACGCAGTATTTT.

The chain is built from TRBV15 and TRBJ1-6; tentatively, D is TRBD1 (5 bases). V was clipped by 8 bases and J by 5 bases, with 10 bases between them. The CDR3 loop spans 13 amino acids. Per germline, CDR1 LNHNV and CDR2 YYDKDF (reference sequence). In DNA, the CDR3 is TGTGCCACCGCCGAGGGGCATAATTCACCCCTCCACTTT. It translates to CATAEGHNSPLHF.

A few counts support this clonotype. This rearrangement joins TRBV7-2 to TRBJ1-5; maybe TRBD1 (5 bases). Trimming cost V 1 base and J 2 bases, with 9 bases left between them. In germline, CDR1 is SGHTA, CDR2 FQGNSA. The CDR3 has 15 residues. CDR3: CASSLVGQRNQPQHF. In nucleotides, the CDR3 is TGTGCCAGCAGCTTAGTGGGGCAGCGCAATCAGCCCCAGCATTTT. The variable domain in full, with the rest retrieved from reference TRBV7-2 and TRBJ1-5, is GAGVSQSPSNKVTEKGKDVELRCDPISGHTALYWYRQSLGQGLEFLIYFQGNSAPDKSGLPSDRFSAERTGGSVSTLTIQRTQQEDSAVYLCASSLVGQRNQPQHFGDGTRLSIL.

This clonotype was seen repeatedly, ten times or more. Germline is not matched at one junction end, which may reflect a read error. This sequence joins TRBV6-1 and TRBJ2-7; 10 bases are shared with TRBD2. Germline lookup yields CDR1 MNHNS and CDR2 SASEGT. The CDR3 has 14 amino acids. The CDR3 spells CASGSPLAGLPGDF. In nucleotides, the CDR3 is TGTGCCAGCGGGTCCCCACTAGCGGGGCTCCCGGGGGACTTC.

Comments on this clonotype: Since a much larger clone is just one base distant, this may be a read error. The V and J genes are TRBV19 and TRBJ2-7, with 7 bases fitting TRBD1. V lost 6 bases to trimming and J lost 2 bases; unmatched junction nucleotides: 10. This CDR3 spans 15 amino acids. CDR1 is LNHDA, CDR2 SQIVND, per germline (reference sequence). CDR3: CASSSTGLATYEQYF. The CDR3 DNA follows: TGTGCCAGTAGCTCGACAGGGCTCGCGACCTACGAGCAGTACTTC.

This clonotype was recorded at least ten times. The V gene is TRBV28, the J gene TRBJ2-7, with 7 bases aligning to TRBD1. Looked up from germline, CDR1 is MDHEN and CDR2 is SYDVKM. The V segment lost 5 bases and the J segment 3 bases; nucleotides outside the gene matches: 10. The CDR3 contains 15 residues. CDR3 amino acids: CASSRDPTGSYEQYF. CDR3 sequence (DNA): TGTGCCAGCAGTCGGGATCCGACAGGGAGCTACGAGCAGTACTTC.

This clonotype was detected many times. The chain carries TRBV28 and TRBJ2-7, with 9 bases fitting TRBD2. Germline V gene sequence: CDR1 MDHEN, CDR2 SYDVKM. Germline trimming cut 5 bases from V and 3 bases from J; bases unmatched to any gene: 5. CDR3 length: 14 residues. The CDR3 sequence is CASSSGGSNYEQYF. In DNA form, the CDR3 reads TGTGCCAGCAGTAGCGGGGGGTCCAACTACGAGCAGTACTTC.

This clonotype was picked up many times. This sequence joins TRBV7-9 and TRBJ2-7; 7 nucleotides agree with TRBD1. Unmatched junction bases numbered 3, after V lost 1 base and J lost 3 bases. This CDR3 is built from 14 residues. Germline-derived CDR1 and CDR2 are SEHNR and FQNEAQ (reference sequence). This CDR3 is CASSLGGTVYEQYF. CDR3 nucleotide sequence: TGTGCCAGCAGCTTAGGAGGGACAGTCTACGAGCAGTACTTC.

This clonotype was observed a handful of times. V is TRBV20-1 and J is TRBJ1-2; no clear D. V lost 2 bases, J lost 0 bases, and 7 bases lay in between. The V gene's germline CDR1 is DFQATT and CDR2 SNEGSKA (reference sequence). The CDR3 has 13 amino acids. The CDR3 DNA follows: TGCAGTGCTAGATCGGGGACTAACTATGGCTACACCTTC. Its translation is CSARSGTNYGYTF.

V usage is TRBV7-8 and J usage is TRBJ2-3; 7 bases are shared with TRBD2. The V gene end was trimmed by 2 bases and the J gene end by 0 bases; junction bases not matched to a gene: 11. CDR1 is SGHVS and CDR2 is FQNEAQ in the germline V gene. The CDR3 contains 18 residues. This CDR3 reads CASSLFSTSGISTDTQYF. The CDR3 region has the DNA TGTGCCAGCAGCTTATTCTCGACCAGCGGGATAAGCACAGATACGCAGTATTTT.

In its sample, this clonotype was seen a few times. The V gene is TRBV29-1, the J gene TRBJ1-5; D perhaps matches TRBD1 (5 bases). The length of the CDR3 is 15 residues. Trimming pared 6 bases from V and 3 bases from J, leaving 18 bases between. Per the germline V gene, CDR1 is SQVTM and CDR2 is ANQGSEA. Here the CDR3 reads CSVSEARGTNQPQHF. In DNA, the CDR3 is TGCAGCGTCTCAGAGGCGCGGGGCACCAATCAGCCCCAGCATTTT.

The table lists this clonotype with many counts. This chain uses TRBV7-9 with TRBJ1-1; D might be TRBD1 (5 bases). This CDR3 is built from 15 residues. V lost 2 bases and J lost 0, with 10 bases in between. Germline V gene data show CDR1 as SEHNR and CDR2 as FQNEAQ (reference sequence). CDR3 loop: CASSLYGGVNTEAFF. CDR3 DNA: TGTGCCAGCAGCTTATATGGAGGGGTGAACACTGAAGCTTTCTTT.

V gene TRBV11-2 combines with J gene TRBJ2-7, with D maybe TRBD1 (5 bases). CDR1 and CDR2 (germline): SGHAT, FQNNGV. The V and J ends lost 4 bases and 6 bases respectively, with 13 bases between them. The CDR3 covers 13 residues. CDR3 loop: CASSSTVPGEQYF. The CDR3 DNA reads TGTGCCAGCAGCTCGACAGTCCCGGGCGAGCAGTACTTC.

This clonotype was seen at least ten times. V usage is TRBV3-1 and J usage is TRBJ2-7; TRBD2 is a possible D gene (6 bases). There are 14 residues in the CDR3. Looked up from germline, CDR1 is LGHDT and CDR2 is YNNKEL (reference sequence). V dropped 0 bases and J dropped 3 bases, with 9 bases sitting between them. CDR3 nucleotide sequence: TGTGCCAGCAGCCAAGATGGCGGGATCTACGAGCAGTACTTC. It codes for CASSQDGGIYEQYF.

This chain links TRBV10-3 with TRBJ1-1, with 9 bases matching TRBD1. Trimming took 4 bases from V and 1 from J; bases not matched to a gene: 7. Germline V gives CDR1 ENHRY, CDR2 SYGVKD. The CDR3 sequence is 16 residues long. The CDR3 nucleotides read TGTGCCATCAGTGCGGGACAGGGTAGCGGGAACACTGAAGCTTTCTTT. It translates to CAISAGQGSGNTEAFF.

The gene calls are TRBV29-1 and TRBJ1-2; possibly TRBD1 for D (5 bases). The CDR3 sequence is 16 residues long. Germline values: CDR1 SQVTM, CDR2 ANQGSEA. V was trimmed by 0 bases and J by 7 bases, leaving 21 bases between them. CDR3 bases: TGCAGCGTTGAAGATCTAGGGACCCGACCCGGAGGTGGCTACACCTTC. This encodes CSVEDLGTRPGGGYTF. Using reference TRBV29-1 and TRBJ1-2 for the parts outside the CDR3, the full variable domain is SAVISQKPSRDICQRGTSLTIQCQVDSQVTMMFWYRQQPGQSLTLIATANQGSEATYESGFVIDKFPISRPNLTFSTLTVSNMSPEDSSIYLCSVEDLGTRPGGGYTFGSGTRLTVV.

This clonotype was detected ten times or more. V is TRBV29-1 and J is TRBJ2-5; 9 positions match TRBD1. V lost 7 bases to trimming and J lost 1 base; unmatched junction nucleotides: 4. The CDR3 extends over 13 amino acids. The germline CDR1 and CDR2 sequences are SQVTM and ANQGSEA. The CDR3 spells CSADRGSQETQYF. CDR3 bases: TGCAGCGCCGACAGGGGGTCCCAAGAGACCCAGTACTTC.

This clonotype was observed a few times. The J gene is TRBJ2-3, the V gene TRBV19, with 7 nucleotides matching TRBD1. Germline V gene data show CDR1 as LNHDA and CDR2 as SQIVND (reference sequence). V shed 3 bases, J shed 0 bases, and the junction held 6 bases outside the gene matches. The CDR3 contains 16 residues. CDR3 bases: TGTGCCAGTAGTATCACTGCGACAGGGAGCACAGATACGCAGTATTTT. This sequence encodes CASSITATGSTDTQYF. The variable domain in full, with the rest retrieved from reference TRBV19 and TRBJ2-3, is DGGITQSPKYLFRKEGQNVTLSCEQNLNHDAMYWYRQDPGQGLRLIYYSQIVNDFQKGDIAEGYSVSREKKESFPLTVTSAQKNPTAFYLCASSITATGSTDTQYFGPGTRLTVL.

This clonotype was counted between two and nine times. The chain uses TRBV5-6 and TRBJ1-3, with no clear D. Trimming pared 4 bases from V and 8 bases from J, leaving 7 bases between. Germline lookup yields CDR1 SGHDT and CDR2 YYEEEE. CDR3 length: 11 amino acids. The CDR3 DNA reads TGTGCCAGCAGCATTGGTGACACCATATATTTT. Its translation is CASSIGDTIYF. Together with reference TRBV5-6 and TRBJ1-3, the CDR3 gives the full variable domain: DAGVTQSPTHLIKTRGQQVTLRCSPKSGHDTVSWYQQALGQGPQFIFQYYEEEERQRGNFPDRFSGHQFPNYSSELNVNALLLGDSALYLCASSIGDTIYFGEGSWLTVV.

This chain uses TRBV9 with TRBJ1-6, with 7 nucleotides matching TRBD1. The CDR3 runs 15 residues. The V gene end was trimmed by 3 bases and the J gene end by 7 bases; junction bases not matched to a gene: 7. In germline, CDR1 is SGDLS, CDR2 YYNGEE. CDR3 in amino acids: CASSGTGGINSPLHF. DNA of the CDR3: TGTGCCAGCAGCGGGACAGGAGGTATCAATTCACCCCTCCACTTT.